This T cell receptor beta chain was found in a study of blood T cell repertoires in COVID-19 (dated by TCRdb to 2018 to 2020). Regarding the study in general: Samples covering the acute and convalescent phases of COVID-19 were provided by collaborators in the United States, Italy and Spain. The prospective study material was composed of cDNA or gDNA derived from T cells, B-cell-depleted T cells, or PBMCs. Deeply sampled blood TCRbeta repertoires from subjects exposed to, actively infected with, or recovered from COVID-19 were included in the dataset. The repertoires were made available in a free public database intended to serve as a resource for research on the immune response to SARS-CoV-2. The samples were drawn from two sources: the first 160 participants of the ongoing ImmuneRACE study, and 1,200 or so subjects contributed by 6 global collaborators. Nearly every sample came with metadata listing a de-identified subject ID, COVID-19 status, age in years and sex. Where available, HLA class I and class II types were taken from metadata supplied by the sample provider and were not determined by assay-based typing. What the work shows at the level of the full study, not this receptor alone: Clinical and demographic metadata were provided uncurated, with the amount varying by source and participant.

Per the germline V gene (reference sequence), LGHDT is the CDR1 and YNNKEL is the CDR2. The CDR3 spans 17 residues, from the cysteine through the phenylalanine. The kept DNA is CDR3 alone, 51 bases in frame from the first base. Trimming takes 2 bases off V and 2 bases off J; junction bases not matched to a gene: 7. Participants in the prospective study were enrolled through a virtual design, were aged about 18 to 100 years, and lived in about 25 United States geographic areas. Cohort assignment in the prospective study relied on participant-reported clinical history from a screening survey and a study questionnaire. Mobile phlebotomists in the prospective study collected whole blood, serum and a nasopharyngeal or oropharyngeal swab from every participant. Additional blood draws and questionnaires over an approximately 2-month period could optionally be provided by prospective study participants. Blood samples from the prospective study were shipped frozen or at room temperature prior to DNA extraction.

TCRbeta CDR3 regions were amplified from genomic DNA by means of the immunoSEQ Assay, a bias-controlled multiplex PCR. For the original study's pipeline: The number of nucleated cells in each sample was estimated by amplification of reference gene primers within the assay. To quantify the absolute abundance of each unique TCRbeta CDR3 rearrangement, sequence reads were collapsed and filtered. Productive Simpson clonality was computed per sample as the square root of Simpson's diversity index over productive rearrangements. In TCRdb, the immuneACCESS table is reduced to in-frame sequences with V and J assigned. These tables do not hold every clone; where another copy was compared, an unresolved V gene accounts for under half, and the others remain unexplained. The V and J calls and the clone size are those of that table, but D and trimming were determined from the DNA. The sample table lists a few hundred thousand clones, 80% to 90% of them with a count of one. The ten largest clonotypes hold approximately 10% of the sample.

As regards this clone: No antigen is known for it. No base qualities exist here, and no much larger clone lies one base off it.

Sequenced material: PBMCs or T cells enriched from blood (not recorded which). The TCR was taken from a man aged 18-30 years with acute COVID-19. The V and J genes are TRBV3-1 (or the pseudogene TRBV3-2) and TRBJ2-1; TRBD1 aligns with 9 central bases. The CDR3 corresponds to CASSQPPRQGAYNEQFF. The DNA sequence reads TGTGCCAGCAGCCAACCGCCCCGACAGGGGGCCTACAATGAGCAGTTCTTC.